The 12 T cell receptor beta chains below were found in one sample sequenced in a study of Ad26.COV2.S vaccination and SARS-CoV-2 variants. Sequenced by immunoSEQ multiplex PCR; TCRdb stores in-frame clones only, minus some. The sample has 400,000 to 500,000 clones, approximately 92% seen once. Treatment defined: some 19 received Ad26.COV2.S at low or high dose, single or two shots; about 5 received placebo; per-sample allocation not given. Sampling was performed 63 days after the first vaccine or placebo injection. Here the sequenced sample was peripheral blood, taken in a trial of Ad26.COV2.S vaccine versus placebo. The receptors stem from a person between 18 and 65 years old who received the Ad26.COV2.S COVID-19 vaccine or a placebo.

This clone was seen more than once but under ten times. Here the CDR3 DNA reads TGTGCCAGCAGTTTTTGGGCACTCCCACGTACTGAAGCTTTCTTT. Encoded protein: CASSFWALPRTEAFF. This rearrangement joins TRBV27 to TRBJ1-1; unclear D gene. Germline V gene data show CDR1 as MNHEY and CDR2 as SMNVEV (reference sequence). The V and J ends lost 3 bases and 5 bases respectively, with 16 bases between them. This CDR3 has 15 amino acids.

The chain joins TRBV7-9 to TRBJ2-7; D may be TRBD1 (6 bases). V was cut by 5 bases and J by 3 bases, with 17 bases left in between. The CDR3 length is 15 residues. CDR1 is SEHNR, CDR2 FQNEAQ, per germline (reference sequence). CDR3 protein: CASSQLQGVNYEQYF. DNA for the CDR3: TGTGCCAGCAGCCAGCTACAGGGTGTGAACTACGAGCAGTACTTC.

This clone was observed a single time. The chain is built from TRBV24-1 and TRBJ1-1; 7 bases map to TRBD1. The V segment lost 2 bases and the J segment 0 bases; nucleotides outside the gene matches: 2. Germline-derived CDR1 and CDR2 are KGHDR and SFDVKD. The CDR3 has 15 amino acids. CDR3 in DNA: TGTGCCACCAGTGATTCACAGGGGATGAACACTGAAGCTTTCTTT. It specifies CATSDSQGMNTEAFF.

The rearrangement uses TRBV5-4 and TRBJ2-5; perhaps TRBD1 as D (6 bases). The CDR3 is 14 residues long. Looked up from germline, CDR1 is SGHNT and CDR2 is YYREEE (reference sequence). Trimming shortened V by 2 bases and J by 2 bases, and 10 bases separated the two germline ends. The CDR3 spells CASSFGQFQETQYF. The CDR3 nucleotides are TGTGCCAGCAGCTTTGGACAGTTTCAAGAGACCCAGTACTTC.

The chain uses TRBV5-6 and TRBJ1-6, with TRBD1 matching over 7 bases. Germline CDR1 is SGHDT and CDR2 is YYEEEE. This CDR3 contains 14 residues. J gave up 8 bases and V 4 bases, and 6 bases lay outside the gene matches. The CDR3, as DNA: TGTGCCAGCAGCCCGGGACAGTCCCATTCACCCCTCCACTTT. This codes for CASSPGQSHSPLHF.

The chain couples TRBV27 to TRBJ1-1; unclear D gene. Germline-derived CDR1 and CDR2 are MNHEY and SMNVEV (reference sequence). V was pared by 2 bases and J by 4 bases, with 8 bases between. The CDR3 sequence is 13 residues long. CDR3 DNA sequence: TGTGCCAGCAGTTTAGCCCCAGGCACTGAAGCTTTCTTT. This encodes CASSLAPGTEAFF.

The chain has TRBV28 and TRBJ1-2, with 10 bases lining up with TRBD1. V shed 6 bases, J shed 8 bases, and the junction held 12 bases outside the gene matches. Looked up from germline, CDR1 is MDHEN and CDR2 is SYDVKM. CDR3 length: 15 residues. The CDR3 coding sequence is TGTGCCAGCAGCCTCCTCCGACAGGGGGCCATAGGCTACACCTTC. It translates to CASSLLRQGAIGYTF.

The chain has TRBV5-1 and TRBJ1-2; D is perhaps TRBD1 (6 bases). The CDR3 is 14 residues long. V lost 9 bases, J lost 0 bases, and 15 bases lay in between. Germline V gives CDR1 SGHRS, CDR2 YFSETQ. Written as DNA, the CDR3 is TGCGCCACCCAGGACAGACCATCTAACTATGGCTACACCTTC. Its protein is CATQDRPSNYGYTF.

The chain carries TRBV28 and TRBJ1-4; TRBD1 is a possible D gene (5 bases). V lost 8 bases, J lost 10 bases, and 17 bases lay in between. This CDR3 comprises 13 residues. Germline assignment: CDR1 MDHEN and CDR2 SYDVKM. In nucleotides, the CDR3 is TGTGCCAGCTGGTTACGGGCGGGGGGAAAACTGTTTTTT. Translation: CASWLRAGGKLFF. Full variable domain (rest looked up from reference TRBV28 and TRBJ1-4): DVKVTQSSRYLVKRTGEKVFLECVQDMDHENMFWYRQDPGLGLRLIYFSYDVKMKEKGDIPEGYSVSREKKERFSLILESASTNQTSMYLCASWLRAGGKLFFGSGTQLSVL.

The chain has TRBV19 and TRBJ1-2, with D tentatively TRBD1 (5 bases). V was trimmed by 1 base and J by 6 bases, leaving 33 bases between them. The CDR3 contains 21 residues. The germline V gene encodes CDR1 LNHDA and CDR2 SQIVND (reference sequence). The CDR3 is CASSIGVGRTPMGDPRDGYTF. In DNA, the CDR3 is TGTGCCAGTAGTATAGGTGTAGGGCGAACCCCTATGGGGGACCCACGGGATGGCTACACCTTC.

This chain links TRBV27 with TRBJ2-7; 12 positions agree with TRBD1. Germline V lookup: CDR1 MNHEY, CDR2 SMNVEV (reference sequence). The CDR3 sequence is 16 residues long. After removal of 1 base from V and 6 bases from J, the junction contained 7 bases not matched to a gene. In DNA form, the CDR3 reads TGTGCCAGCAGTTTATTGGGGGGACAGGGGGCTGGCGAGCAGTACTTC. This translates into CASSLLGGQGAGEQYF.

This clone was found once. The chain couples TRBV7-2 to TRBJ1-2, with 10 nucleotides matching TRBD1. The CDR3 is 13 amino acids. V shed 5 bases and J 8 bases; nucleotides not matched to a gene: 5. The V gene's germline CDR1 is SGHTA and CDR2 FQGNSA. The DNA of the CDR3 is TGTGCCAGCAGCCGGACAGGGGGGGAAGGCTACACCTTC. Translation gives CASSRTGGEGYTF.